This T cell receptor (beta chain) was sequenced in a study of blood T cells in healthy people across ages (dated by TCRdb to between 2015 and 2016). Background for the entire study: In model experiments, template switching captured roughly one uniquely barcoded TCR beta cDNA molecule for every two T cells. For two donors (one aged 18 to 29 and one aged 80 or older), the study analyzed two additional independent replicas of 1 million unique cDNA reads from the same blood draw. To avoid experimental bias, donors of different ages were randomly spread across the sequencing lanes. Using deep sequencing normalized with unique cDNA molecular identifiers, the study measured how TCR beta repertoire diversity changes with age. The donors were split into four age groups: young (average around 17 years), middle-aged (about 40), aged (roughly 60) and long-lived (over 75).

CDR1 and CDR2 are drawn from the germline V gene (reference sequence): DFQATT, SNEGSKA. The CDR3, from cysteine to phenylalanine, totals 10 residues. The entry retains the CDR3 DNA only, 30 bases that are in frame from base 1. A word on this clonotype: What this receptor recognizes is not known. Base qualities are not at hand, and no much larger clone is one base apart.

Donors were a few dozen systemically healthy Caucasian individuals from Russia aged about 6 to 100 years. About 10 milliliters of peripheral blood were collected from each donor into EDTA-treated Vacutainer tubes. Ficoll-Paque density-gradient centrifugation was used to isolate PBMCs, with at least 6.5 million per sample. Total RNA was extracted from PBMCs with Trizol reagent, with at least 6 micrograms obtained per sample. Naive CD45RAhigh/CD27high T cell percentages were measured by flow cytometry on a PBMC aliquot from every donor. Study-wide findings and limitations: Since profiling was done on bulk unsorted PBMCs, naive and antigen-experienced compartments could not be conclusively compared. There was a strong correlation between observed TCR beta diversity and the percentage of naive T cells measured by flow cytometry. Because donor CMV infection status was unknown, age-related changes in expanded clonotypes were potentially confounded. Estimates of total diversity from one million sequenced T cells were regarded as lower bounds and underestimates. Compared with the aged group, the long-lived group had more naive CD4+ T cells, fewer expanded clones and increased TCR diversity, a pattern suggesting age selection. Observed TCR beta diversity per million T cells fell roughly linearly with age, and a significant reduction was already apparent by age about 38.

The library came from 5' RACE. Sequencer: Illumina HiSeq 2500. A second roughly 6 to 12 cycle PCR used a sample-barcoded 5' primer and a J-beta primer mix. A template-switch 5' adaptor carrying 12 random nucleotides introduced a unique molecular identifier onto each TCR beta cDNA molecule. Each sample yielded at least 2.5 million CDR3-containing paired-end reads. First-strand cDNA synthesis was performed from all RNA using the Mint cDNA synthesis kit, with priming by a TRBC-specific oligonucleotide. Following uracil-DNA glycosylase treatment, all cDNA underwent a first 18-cycle PCR with the universal primers M1SS and BC2_uni_R. Processing in the source paper ran as follows. Normalization of each sample was performed by random selection of 1 million high-quality reads, each carrying a distinct molecular identifier. Reads sharing molecular identifiers were discarded rather than binned into consensus sequences. CDR3 identification, clonotype clustering and error correction used MiTCR with a Q25 quality threshold and the strictest error-elimination algorithm. A nonparametric unseen species model with Euler transformation was used to estimate a lower bound on total TCR beta diversity. Clones were called with MiXCR by TCRdb after fastp trimmed the public reads at Q25, and only in-frame beta chains were retained. Each CDR3 protein gets just one entry, which takes the most common genes and DNA from the rows behind it. The V and J calls here are based on TCRdb, not the publication. Counted in this sample were some 1.6 million distinct CDR3 sequences; 30% to 35% of them appeared once. Roughly 10% of the sample is held by the ten biggest clonotypes.

The TCR originated in a woman between 25 and 40 years old in good health. The sequencing sample was made of blood. This chain is built from TRBV20-1 and TRBJ1-4, with the D gene call left open. In nucleotide form, the sequence is TGCACCGGGGAGGGCTACTCAATGTTTTTT. The translation is CTGEGYSMFF.